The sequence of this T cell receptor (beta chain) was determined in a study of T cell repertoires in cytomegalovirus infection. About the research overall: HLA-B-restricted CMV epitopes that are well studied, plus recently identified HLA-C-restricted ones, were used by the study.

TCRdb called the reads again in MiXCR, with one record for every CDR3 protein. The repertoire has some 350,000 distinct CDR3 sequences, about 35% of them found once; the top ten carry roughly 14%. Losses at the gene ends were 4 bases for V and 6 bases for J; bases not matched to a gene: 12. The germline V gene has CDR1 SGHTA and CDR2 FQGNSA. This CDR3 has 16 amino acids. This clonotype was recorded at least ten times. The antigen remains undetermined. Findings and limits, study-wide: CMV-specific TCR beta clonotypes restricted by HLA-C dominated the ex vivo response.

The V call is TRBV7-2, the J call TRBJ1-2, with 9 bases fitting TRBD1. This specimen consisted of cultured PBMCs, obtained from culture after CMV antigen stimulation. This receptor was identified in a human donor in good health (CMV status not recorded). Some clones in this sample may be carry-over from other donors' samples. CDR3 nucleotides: TGTGCCAGCAGCTCGGACTACCGGGACAGGGTCCATGGCTACACCTTC. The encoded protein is CASSSDYRDRVHGYTF.